This TCR beta chain derives from a study of cytomegalovirus exposure and HLA in healthy donors. Whole-study results and caveats: Rates of TCR association differed by HLA locus in a later analysis, with DRB1 highest and HLA-C lowest. For most TCR beta V segments, an earlier analysis put the productive rate at about 87% or about 30% of the time.

Deletions cut 0 bases from V and 5 bases from J, with 13 bases between. Germline V gene sequence: CDR1 GTSNPN, CDR2 SVGIG (reference sequence). This CDR3 region has 15 residues. Primers included in the PCR were 60 Vbeta and 13 Jbeta primers. Assay used: immunoSEQ multiplex PCR; TCRdb lists only in-frame clones, some missing. This table has approximately 170,000 clones, approximately 81% appearing once. This clone occurred a few times. Antigen unknown. This rearrangement joins TRBV30 to TRBJ1-4; D unclear. The receptor's source is a man aged 45-65 years in good health and CMV-seropositive. Sample: PBMCs. The CDR3 region is CAWSVPGRPNEKLFF. DNA for the CDR3: TGTGCCTGGAGTGTCCCGGGTCGCCCAAATGAAAAACTGTTTTTT.